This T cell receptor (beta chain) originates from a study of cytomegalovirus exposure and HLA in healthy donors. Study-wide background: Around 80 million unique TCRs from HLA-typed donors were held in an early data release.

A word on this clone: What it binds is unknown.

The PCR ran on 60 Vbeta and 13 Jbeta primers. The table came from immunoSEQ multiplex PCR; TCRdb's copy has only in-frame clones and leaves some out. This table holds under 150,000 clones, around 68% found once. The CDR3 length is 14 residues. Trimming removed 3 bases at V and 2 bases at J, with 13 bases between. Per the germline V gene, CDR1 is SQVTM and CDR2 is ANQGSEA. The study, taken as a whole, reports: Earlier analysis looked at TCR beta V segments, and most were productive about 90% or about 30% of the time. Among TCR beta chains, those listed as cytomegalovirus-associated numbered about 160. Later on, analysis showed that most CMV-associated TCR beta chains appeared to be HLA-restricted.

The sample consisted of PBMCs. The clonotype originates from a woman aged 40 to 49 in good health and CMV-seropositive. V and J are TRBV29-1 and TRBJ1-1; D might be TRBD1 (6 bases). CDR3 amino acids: CSVDGSGVNTEAFF. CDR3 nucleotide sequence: TGCAGCGTTGATGGGTCAGGGGTAAACACTGAAGCTTTCTTT.